These 30 T cell receptor beta chains were sequenced from one sample in a study of blood T cells in healthy people across ages. It was with a sample-barcoded 5' primer and a J-beta primer mix that a second PCR of about 6 to 11 cycles was run. TCRdb redid the calling of the 5' RACE reads with MiXCR, one entry per CDR3 protein. The data hold 800,000 to 950,000 distinct CDR3 sequences, with about 44% observed a single time. Material for sequencing was blood. The source of these receptors is a man aged 30-40 years in good health.

DNA of the CDR3: TGTGCCAGCAGTGAGACTAGCGGGGGGGCTTCCTACGAGCAGTACTTC. Protein product: CASSETSGGASYEQYF. The genes are TRBV6-1 and TRBJ2-7, with TRBD2 identical over 14 bases. Germline loops: CDR1 MNHNS, CDR2 SASEGT. The length of the CDR3 is 16 residues. The ends lost 3 bases at V and 1 base at J; junction bases unmatched: 2.

This chain uses TRBV6-1 with TRBJ2-3, with D perhaps matching TRBD1 or TRBD2 (5 bases each). The CDR3 length is 19 residues. The V gene's germline CDR1 is MNHNS and CDR2 SASEGT. Trimming cost V 4 bases and J 2 bases, with 25 bases left between them. The CDR3 nucleotides are TGTGCCAGCAGTGTCGGCGCGATTTATGGGACCATTAACACAGATACGCAGTATTTT. It codes for CASSVGAIYGTINTDTQYF.

The genes are TRBV7-2 and TRBJ1-2; D is undetermined. V lost 5 bases to trimming and J lost 8 bases, with 18 bases between them. CDR3 size: 14 residues. Per germline, CDR1 SGHTA and CDR2 FQGNSA. CDR3 residues: CASSPAVGIKGYTF. In DNA form, the CDR3 reads TGTGCCAGCAGCCCAGCAGTAGGGATTAAGGGCTACACCTTC.

About this clonotype: One end of the junction does not line up with germline, which may come from a read error. The rearrangement uses TRBV24-1 and TRBJ2-7; D might be TRBD1 (6 bases). The CDR3 covers 12 residues. The V gene's germline CDR1 is KGHDR and CDR2 SFDVKD. The CDR3 reads CATSGHTYEQYF. CDR3 coding DNA: TGTGCCACCTCGGGACATACCTACGAGCAGTATTTC.

This clonotype came up many times. CDR3 in DNA: TGTGCCATCAGTACGACAGGGGATGGCTACACCTTC. Translation: CAISTTGDGYTF. The gene calls are TRBV10-3 and TRBJ1-2, with 8 bases matching TRBD1. The CDR3 length is 12 residues. V was pared by 5 bases and J by 6 bases, with 2 bases of the junction left unmatched. Per germline, CDR1 ENHRY and CDR2 SYGVKD.

V gene TRBV20-1 combines with J gene TRBJ1-5; D unresolved. The V and J ends lost 1 base and 3 bases respectively, with 10 bases between them. The germline V gene has CDR1 DFQATT and CDR2 SNEGSKA (reference sequence). CDR3 length: 14 amino acids. The CDR3 region has the DNA TGCAGTGCTAGAGTTAGTCAGTACAATCAGCCCCAGCATTTT. This codes for CSARVSQYNQPQHF.

Regarding this clonotype: The junction departs from germline at one end; a sequencing error may be responsible. The V and J genes are TRBV5-6 and TRBJ1-2, with D tentatively TRBD1 (5 bases). Per germline, CDR1 SGHDT and CDR2 YYEEEE. The CDR3 is 12 amino acids. CDR3 amino acids: CAGSPGGEGYTF. The CDR3 DNA reads as TGTGCCGGCAGCCCCGGGGGGGAAGGCTACACCTTC.

The chain links TRBV5-6 to TRBJ1-1; 7 bases are shared with TRBD1. This CDR3 comprises 16 residues. The junction had 12 bases not matched to a gene; V was cut back by 5 bases and J by 2 bases. The germline gives CDR1 SGHDT, CDR2 YYEEEE. The CDR3 nucleotides read TGTGCCAGCAGACTCAAAGGGACAGCACAAAACACTGAAGCTTTCTTT. Amino acids: CASRLKGTAQNTEAFF. Filled out from reference TRBV5-6 and TRBJ1-1, the complete variable domain reads DAGVTQSPTHLIKTRGQQVTLRCSPKSGHDTVSWYQQALGQGPQFIFQYYEEEERQRGNFPDRFSGHQFPNYSSELNVNALLLGDSALYLCASRLKGTAQNTEAFFGQGTRLTVV.

V is TRBV4-2 and J is TRBJ1-6, with D hard to call. The CDR3 has 16 residues. Germline V gene data show CDR1 as LGHNA and CDR2 as YNFKEQ. Trimming stripped 0 bases from V and 7 bases from J, with 13 bases between. The CDR3 DNA follows: TGTGCCAGCAGCCAAGATTCGGTGGGAGCCAATTCACCCCTCCACTTT. It is translated as CASSQDSVGANSPLHF.

The chain joins TRBV10-3 to TRBJ2-5, with a tentative D call TRBD1 (6 bases). The CDR3 is 14 residues long. CDR1 and CDR2 (germline): ENHRY, SYGVKD. Trimming removed 4 bases from V and 4 bases from J, with 13 bases in between. CDR3 sequence reads: CAISATGLGETQYF. The CDR3, as DNA: TGTGCCATCAGTGCAACAGGGCTGGGAGAGACCCAGTACTTC.

The CDR3 region has the DNA TGTGCCAGCAGCCAAGGGAGCCGGGACAGAAACACCGGGGAGCTGTTTTTT. Translation: CASSQGSRDRNTGELFF. The chain employs TRBV4-2 and TRBJ2-2; 7 bases align to TRBD1. CDR1 is LGHNA and CDR2 is YNFKEQ in the germline V gene. Losses at the gene ends were 1 base for V and 2 bases for J; bases not matched to a gene: 7. The CDR3 has 17 residues.

On this clonotype itself: Because it lacks the conserved phenylalanine or tryptophan at the end, this CDR3 is likely a read error. This chain uses TRBV20-1 with TRBJ2-1; D uncertain. The V gene's germline CDR1 is DFQATT and CDR2 SNEGSKA (reference sequence). V lost 3 bases and J lost 12, with 12 bases in between. The CDR3 is 11 amino acids. CDR3 sequence reads: CSASRLGLQFL. The CDR3 nucleotides are TGCAGTGCTAGCCGTCTAGGTCTGCAGTTCTTA.

The rearrangement uses TRBV27 and TRBJ1-2; weak D call: TRBD1 (6 bases). The V end was cut by 5 bases, the J end by 4 bases, with 11 bases between. The CDR3 runs 13 residues. CDR1 is MNHEY and CDR2 is SMNVEV in the germline V gene (reference sequence). The CDR3 nucleotides are TGTGCCAGCAGTATTACAGGGCTCTATGGCTACACCTTC. Protein sequence: CASSITGLYGYTF.

The chain joins TRBV6-5 to TRBJ2-3; 9 nucleotides align to TRBD2. The CDR3 spans 16 residues. Germline CDR1 and CDR2: MNHEY and SVGAGI. The junction had 7 bases not matched to a gene; V was cut back by 0 bases and J by 6 bases. The CDR3 DNA follows: TGTGCCAGCAGTTACTCCCGGGCGGGAGGGCCGGATACGCAGTATTTT. Amino acids: CASSYSRAGGPDTQYF.

The V and J genes are TRBV20-1 and TRBJ2-5; D perhaps matches TRBD2 (6 bases). The germline V gene has CDR1 DFQATT and CDR2 SNEGSKA (reference sequence). CDR3 length: 13 residues. Trimming stripped 1 base from V and 3 bases from J, with 9 bases between. The CDR3 DNA reads TGCAGTGCTAGAGTAACTAGCAAAGAGACCCAGTACTTC. This encodes CSARVTSKETQYF.

The chain has TRBV28 and TRBJ1-2; 8 bases agree with TRBD1. This CDR3 comprises 13 residues. V was clipped by 7 bases and J by 7 bases; unmatched bases: 8. Germline values: CDR1 MDHEN, CDR2 SYDVKM. The CDR3 sequence: CASTAQGVFGYTF. The CDR3 DNA sequence: TGTGCCAGCACCGCACAGGGGGTGTTTGGCTACACCTTC.

The chain carries TRBV28 and TRBJ2-1; 13 bases match TRBD2. The germline V gene encodes CDR1 MDHEN and CDR2 SYDVKM. This CDR3 has 17 residues. The V and J ends lost 4 bases and 6 bases, in that order; junction bases with no gene match: 9. CDR3 loop: CASSSQSGLAGSNEQFF. In DNA form, the CDR3 reads TGTGCCAGCAGTTCGCAGTCGGGACTAGCGGGGAGCAATGAGCAGTTCTTC.

This clonotype was picked up a small number of times. The chain combines TRBV4-2 with TRBJ2-7; 9 nucleotides match TRBD2. Trimming cost V 1 base and J 2 bases; bases outside gene matches: 3. The germline gives CDR1 LGHNA, CDR2 YNFKEQ. The length of the CDR3 is 15 residues. CDR3 nucleotides: TGTGCCAGCAGCCAAGGACTAGCGGCCCCCTACGAGCAGTACTTC. It translates to CASSQGLAAPYEQYF.

Concerning this clonotype itself: A much larger clone lies a single base off, so this may be a read error. The chain links TRBV7-9 to TRBJ2-3, with D perhaps matching TRBD2 (5 bases). This CDR3 has 14 amino acids. Germline values: CDR1 SEHNR, CDR2 FQNEAQ (reference sequence). The CDR3 DNA reads as TGTGCCAGCAGCTTAGAATCTAGCACAGATATGCAGTATTTT. The encoded protein is CASSLESSTDMQYF.

There are many counts of this clonotype. The CDR3 nucleotides read TGCAGTGCTAGAGATCCGACAGGGAGGGAGCAGTTCTTC. The encoded protein is CSARDPTGREQFF. The chain recombines TRBV20-1 with TRBJ2-1; possibly TRBD1 for D (7 bases). CDR3 length: 13 residues. CDR1 is DFQATT, CDR2 SNEGSKA, per germline (reference sequence). V was trimmed by 0 bases and J by 10 bases, leaving 13 bases between them.

There are a few counts of this clonotype. V and J are TRBV6-6 and TRBJ2-7; D remains ambiguous. The germline gives CDR1 MNHNY, CDR2 SVGAGI (reference sequence). V dropped 6 bases and J dropped 4 bases, with 13 bases sitting between them. The CDR3 runs 13 residues. This CDR3 reads CASSGLNSYEQYF. CDR3 in DNA: TGTGCCAGCAGCGGCCTCAACAGTTACGAGCAGTACTTC.

This clonotype was observed a few times. V and J are TRBV9 and TRBJ2-3; TRBD2 might be the D (5 bases). Germline assignment: CDR1 SGDLS and CDR2 YYNGEE. The CDR3 consists of 16 residues. V was cut by 0 bases and J by 2 bases, with 13 bases left in between. CDR3 loop: CASSVGPASFTDTQYF. The CDR3 bases are TGTGCCAGCAGCGTAGGGCCGGCTAGCTTCACAGATACGCAGTATTTT.

The chain employs TRBV27 and TRBJ2-5; D unclear. TRBJ2-7 matches the DNA end more closely, so the J call is doubtful. CDR1 is MNHEY and CDR2 is SMNVEV in the germline V gene (reference sequence). This CDR3 is 15 amino acids long. The CDR3 DNA reads as TGTGCCAGCAGTTTACCCGGGTCAGCGCCATACGAGCAGTACTTC. This gives the protein CASSLPGSAPYEQYF.

The chain combines TRBV7-9 with TRBJ1-2; 8 bases map to TRBD1. Germline CDR1 reads SEHNR; CDR2 reads FQNEAQ (reference sequence). CDR3 length: 15 residues. V shed 5 bases, J shed 4 bases, and the junction held 9 bases outside the gene matches. CDR3 bases: TGTGCCAGCAGCCCCCGGACAGGGAGGAGCTATGGCTACACCTTC. This gives the protein CASSPRTGRSYGYTF.

This clonotype has just one count. The chain is built from TRBV6-1 and TRBJ2-1; 12 bases map to TRBD2. The CDR3 spans 17 residues. With V trimmed by 6 bases and J by 6 bases, 12 bases remained unmatched. In germline, CDR1 is MNHNS, CDR2 SASEGT. CDR3 amino acids: CASSLDTETSGGNEQFF. CDR3 DNA: TGTGCCAGCAGCCTAGATACCGAGACTAGCGGGGGCAATGAGCAGTTCTTC.

The chain links TRBV29-1 to TRBJ1-1, with TRBD1 matching 7 bases. J gave up 7 bases and V 1 base, and 9 bases lay outside the gene matches. The CDR3 totals 14 residues. Germline values: CDR1 SQVTM, CDR2 ANQGSEA. The CDR3 loop is CSVEGDREFREAFF. The CDR3 DNA follows: TGCAGCGTTGAAGGAGACAGGGAGTTTCGTGAAGCTTTCTTT. The entire variable domain, with the rest obtained from reference TRBV29-1 and TRBJ1-1, is as follows: SAVISQKPSRDICQRGTSLTIQCQVDSQVTMMFWYRQQPGQSLTLIATANQGSEATYESGFVIDKFPISRPNLTFSTLTVSNMSPEDSSIYLCSVEGDREFREAFFGQGTRLTVV.

This clonotype was seen more than once but under ten times. The chain links TRBV7-2 to TRBJ2-5; perhaps TRBD2 as D (5 bases). The DNA end lines up better with TRBJ2-7; the J call may be wrong. CDR1 and CDR2 (germline): SGHTA, FQGNSA. The CDR3 runs to 13 residues. The CDR3 sequence is CASSLVRADEQYF. The CDR3 DNA reads TGTGCCAGCAGCTTAGTGCGGGCGGACGAGCAGTACTTC.

Only a few counts were recorded for this clonotype. J is TRBJ1-2 and V is TRBV24-1; 9 positions agree with TRBD1. The CDR3 covers 15 residues. CDR1 and CDR2 from the germline V gene are KGHDR and SFDVKD. V shed 4 bases, J shed 4 bases, and the junction held 6 bases outside the gene matches. The CDR3 region has the DNA TGTGCCACCAGTGACGGACAGGGGTCAGGCTATGGCTACACCTTC. Translating gives CATSDGQGSGYGYTF.

This clonotype was observed a few times. The chain joins TRBV5-5 to TRBJ2-5, with 7 bases fitting TRBD2. The germline V gene has CDR1 SGHKS and CDR2 YYEKEE (reference sequence). This CDR3 contains 15 residues. The J segment lost 1 base and the V segment lost 4 bases, leaving 7 bases of the junction unmatched. CDR3 nucleotide sequence: TGTGCCAGCAGCCTACGGACGGGGGGCCAAGAGACCCAGTACTTC. This gives the protein CASSLRTGGQETQYF.

This clonotype was detected only a few times. This rearrangement joins TRBV6-1 to TRBJ1-1; TRBD1 matches at 7 bases. The junction had 6 bases not matched to a gene; V was cut back by 7 bases and J by 1 base. The CDR3 has 14 amino acids. Germline assignment: CDR1 MNHNS and CDR2 SASEGT. For the CDR3, the DNA is TGTGCCAGCAAACAATGGACAGGGAACACTGAAGCTTTCTTT. It encodes CASKQWTGNTEAFF.